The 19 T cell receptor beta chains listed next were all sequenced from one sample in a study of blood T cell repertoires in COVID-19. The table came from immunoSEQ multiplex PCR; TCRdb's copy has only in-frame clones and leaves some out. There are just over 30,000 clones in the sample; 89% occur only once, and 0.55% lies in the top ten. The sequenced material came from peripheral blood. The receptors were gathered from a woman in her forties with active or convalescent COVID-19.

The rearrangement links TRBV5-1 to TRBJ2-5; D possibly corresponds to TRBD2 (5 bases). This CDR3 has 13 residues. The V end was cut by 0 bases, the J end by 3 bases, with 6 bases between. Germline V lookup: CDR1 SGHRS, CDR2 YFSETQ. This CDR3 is CASSLAEEETQYF. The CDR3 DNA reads TGCGCCAGCAGCTTGGCGGAGGAAGAGACCCAGTACTTC.

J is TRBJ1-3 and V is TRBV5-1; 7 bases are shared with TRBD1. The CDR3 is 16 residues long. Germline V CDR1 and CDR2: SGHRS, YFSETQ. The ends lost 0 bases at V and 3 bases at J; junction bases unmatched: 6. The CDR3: CASSLVGGAGGNTIYF. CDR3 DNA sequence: TGCGCCAGCAGCTTGGTAGGGGGCGCGGGTGGAAACACCATATATTTT. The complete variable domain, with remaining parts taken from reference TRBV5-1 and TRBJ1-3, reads KAGVTQTPRYLIKTRGQQVTLSCSPISGHRSVSWYQQTPGQGLQFLFEYFSETQRNKGNFPGRFSGRQFSNSRSEMNVSTLELGDSALYLCASSLVGGAGGNTIYFGEGSWLTVV.

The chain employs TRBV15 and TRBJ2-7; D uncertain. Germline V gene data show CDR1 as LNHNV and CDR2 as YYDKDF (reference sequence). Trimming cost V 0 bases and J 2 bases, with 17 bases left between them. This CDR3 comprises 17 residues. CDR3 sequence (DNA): TGTGCCACCAGCAGAGATTGGGCTATCGCGCGAGCCTACGAGCAGTACTTC. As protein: CATSRDWAIARAYEQYF.

CDR3 protein: CASSQLQGAGGYTF. The CDR3 DNA reads as TGCGCCAGCAGCCAACTTCAGGGGGCGGGTGGCTACACCTTC. The chain links TRBV4-1 to TRBJ1-2, with 8 bases fitting TRBD1. Losses at the gene ends were 2 bases for V and 7 bases for J; bases not matched to a gene: 6. Germline V CDR1 and CDR2: MGHRA, YSYEKL. CDR3 length: 14 residues.

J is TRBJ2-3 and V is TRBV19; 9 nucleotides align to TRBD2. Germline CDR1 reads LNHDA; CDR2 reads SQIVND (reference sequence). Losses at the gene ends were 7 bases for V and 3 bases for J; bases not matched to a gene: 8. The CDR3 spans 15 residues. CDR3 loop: CASISLLAGTDTQYF. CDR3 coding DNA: TGTGCCAGTATTAGTCTCCTAGCGGGAACAGATACGCAGTATTTT.

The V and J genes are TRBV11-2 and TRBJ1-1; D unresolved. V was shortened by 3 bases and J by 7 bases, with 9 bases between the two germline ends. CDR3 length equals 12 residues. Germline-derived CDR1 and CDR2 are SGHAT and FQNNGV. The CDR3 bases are TGTGCCAGCAGCTTGCCGCAGGATGAAGCTTTCTTT. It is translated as CASSLPQDEAFF. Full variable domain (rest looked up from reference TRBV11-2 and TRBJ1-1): EAGVAQSPRYKIIEKRQSVAFWCNPISGHATLYWYQQILGQGPKLLIQFQNNGVVDDSQLPKDRFSAERLKGVDSTLKIQPAKLEDSAVYLCASSLPQDEAFFGQGTRLTVV.

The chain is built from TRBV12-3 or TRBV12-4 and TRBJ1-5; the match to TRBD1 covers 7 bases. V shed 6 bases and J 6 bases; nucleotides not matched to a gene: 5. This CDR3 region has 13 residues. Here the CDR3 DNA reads TGTGCCAGCAGGCTAACAGGGGCTCAGCCCCAGCATTTT. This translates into CASRLTGAQPQHF.

The CDR3 DNA is TGTGCCAGCAGCGTAGGTCCAGGGGCGTACGAGCAGTACTTC. Its translation: CASSVGPGAYEQYF. This rearrangement joins TRBV9 to TRBJ2-7, with TRBD1 as a possible D gene (6 bases). V lost 0 bases to trimming and J lost 4 bases, with 11 bases between them. The CDR3 loop spans 14 amino acids. CDR1 and CDR2 from the germline V gene are SGDLS and YYNGEE.

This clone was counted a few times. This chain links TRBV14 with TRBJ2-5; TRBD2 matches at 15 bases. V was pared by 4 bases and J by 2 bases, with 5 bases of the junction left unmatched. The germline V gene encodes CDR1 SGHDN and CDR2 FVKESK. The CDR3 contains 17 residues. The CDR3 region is CASSPPGLAGGQETQYF. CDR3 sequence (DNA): TGTGCCAGCAGCCCCCCAGGACTAGCGGGAGGGCAAGAGACCCAGTACTTC. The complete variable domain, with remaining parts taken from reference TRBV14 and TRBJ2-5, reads EAGVTQFPSHSVIEKGQTVTLRCDPISGHDNLYWYRRVMGKEIKFLLHFVKESKQDESGMPNNRFLAERTGGTYSTLKVQPAELEDSGVYFCASSPPGLAGGQETQYFGPGTRLLVL.

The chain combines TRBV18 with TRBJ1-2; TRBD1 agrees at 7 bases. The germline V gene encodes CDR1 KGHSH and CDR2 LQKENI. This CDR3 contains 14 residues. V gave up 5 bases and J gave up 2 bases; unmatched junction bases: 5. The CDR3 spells CASSSRGTNYGYTF. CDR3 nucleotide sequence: TGTGCCAGCTCAAGCAGGGGGACCAACTATGGCTACACCTTC.

Written as DNA, the CDR3 is TGTGCCTGGAGTGTACCCCGGGCTAGCGGGAACAATGAGCAGTTCTTC. Its translation is CAWSVPRASGNNEQFF. The chain couples TRBV30 to TRBJ2-1; 9 positions agree with TRBD2. Germline V lookup: CDR1 GTSNPN, CDR2 SVGIG (reference sequence). The length of the CDR3 is 16 residues. V lost 0 bases to trimming and J lost 5 bases; unmatched junction nucleotides: 8.

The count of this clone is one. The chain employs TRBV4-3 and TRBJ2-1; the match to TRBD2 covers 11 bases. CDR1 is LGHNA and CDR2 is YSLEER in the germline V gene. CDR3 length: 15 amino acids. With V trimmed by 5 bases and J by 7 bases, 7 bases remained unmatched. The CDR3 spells CASSSLAGGSNEQFF. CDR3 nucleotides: TGCGCCAGCAGCTCTCTAGCGGGGGGATCTAATGAGCAGTTCTTC.

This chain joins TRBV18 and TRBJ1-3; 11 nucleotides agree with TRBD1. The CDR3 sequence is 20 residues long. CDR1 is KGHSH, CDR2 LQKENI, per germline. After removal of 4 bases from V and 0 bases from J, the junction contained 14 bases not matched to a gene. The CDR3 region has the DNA TGTGCCAGCTCACAACCGGGACAGGGGGACCGAACGTCCTCTGGAAACACCATATATTTT. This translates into CASSQPGQGDRTSSGNTIYF.

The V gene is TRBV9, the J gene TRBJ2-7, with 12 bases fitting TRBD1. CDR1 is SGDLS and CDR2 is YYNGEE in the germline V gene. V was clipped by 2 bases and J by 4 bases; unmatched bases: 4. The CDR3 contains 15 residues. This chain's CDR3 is CASSVTGQGAYEQYF. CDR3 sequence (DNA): TGTGCCAGCAGCGTGACGGGACAGGGGGCGTACGAGCAGTACTTC.

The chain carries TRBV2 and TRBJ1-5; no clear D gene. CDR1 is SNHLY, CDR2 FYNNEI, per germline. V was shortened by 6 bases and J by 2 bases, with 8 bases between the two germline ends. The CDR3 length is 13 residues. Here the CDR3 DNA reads TGTGCCAGCAGGGATCGGGGCAATCAGCCCCAGCATTTT. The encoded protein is CASRDRGNQPQHF.

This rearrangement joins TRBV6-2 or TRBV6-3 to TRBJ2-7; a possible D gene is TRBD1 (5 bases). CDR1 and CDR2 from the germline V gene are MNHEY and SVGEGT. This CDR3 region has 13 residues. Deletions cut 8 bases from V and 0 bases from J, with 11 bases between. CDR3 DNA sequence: TGTGCCAGCGGCCAGGACATCTCCTACGAGCAGTACTTC. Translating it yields CASGQDISYEQYF.

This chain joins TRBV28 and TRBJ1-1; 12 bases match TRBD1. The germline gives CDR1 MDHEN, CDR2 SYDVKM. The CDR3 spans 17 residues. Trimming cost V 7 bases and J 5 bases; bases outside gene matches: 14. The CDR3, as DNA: TGTGCCAGCAAGGGGGCCGGGACAGGGGGCAGAGGGACTGAAGCTTTCTTT. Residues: CASKGAGTGGRGTEAFF.

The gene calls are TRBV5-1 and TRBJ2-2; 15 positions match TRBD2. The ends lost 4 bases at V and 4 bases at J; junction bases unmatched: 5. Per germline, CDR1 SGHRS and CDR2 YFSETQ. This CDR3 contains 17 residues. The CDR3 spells CASSPGLAGGLTGELFF. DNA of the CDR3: TGCGCCAGCAGCCCCGGACTAGCGGGAGGGCTCACCGGGGAGCTGTTTTTT.

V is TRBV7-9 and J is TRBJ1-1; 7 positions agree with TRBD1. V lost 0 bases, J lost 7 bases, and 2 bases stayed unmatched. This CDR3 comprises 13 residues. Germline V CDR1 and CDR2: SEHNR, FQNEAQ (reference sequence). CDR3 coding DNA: TGTGCCAGCAGCTTAGCGGGGACAGATGAAGCTTTCTTT. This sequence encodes CASSLAGTDEAFF. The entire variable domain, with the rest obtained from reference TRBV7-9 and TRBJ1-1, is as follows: DTGVSQNPRHKITKRGQNVTFRCDPISEHNRLYWYRQTLGQGPEFLTYFQNEAQLEKSRLLSDRFSAERPKGSFSTLEIQRTEQGDSAMYLCASSLAGTDEAFFGQGTRLTVV.